The 29 T cell receptor beta chains listed next were all sequenced from one sample in a study of shared clonotypes between healthy human individuals. TCRdb keeps only in-frame clones here, not all; method: immunoSEQ multiplex PCR. Of over 2 million clones detected, roughly 95% appear once; the ten largest clones hold around 1.1%. The naive CD8 population came from CD45RO-negative cells selected for CCR7, without terminally differentiated effector memory CD45RA+ cells. The sequenced material came from naive CD8+ T cells sorted from blood. The receptor source for this set is a man aged 18 to 35 in good health.

The sample holds one count of this clone. V gene TRBV19 combines with J gene TRBJ1-5; D ambiguous. Germline V gene data show CDR1 as LNHDA and CDR2 as SQIVND (reference sequence). CDR3 length equals 15 residues. The ends were cut back, 8 bases at V and 1 base at J, with 15 bases in the middle. The CDR3 protein is CASDIVGYSNQPQHF. The CDR3 DNA reads TGTGCCAGTGATATCGTGGGATACAGCAATCAGCCCCAGCATTTT.

Comments on this clone: Other DNA sequences of this sample code for an identical CDR3. The chain is built from TRBV4-1 and TRBJ2-7; possibly TRBD2 for D (7 bases). V was shortened by 3 bases and J by 0 bases, with 9 bases between the two germline ends. The CDR3 is made up of 14 amino acids. CDR1 is MGHRA and CDR2 is YSYEKL in the germline V gene. The CDR3 spells CASSHGGLSYEQYF. The CDR3 DNA sequence: TGCGCCAGCAGCCACGGGGGGCTCTCCTACGAGCAGTACTTC.

The chain is built from TRBV28 and TRBJ1-6; D might be TRBD1 (5 bases). The CDR3 contains 15 residues. V was trimmed by 4 bases and J by 8 bases, leaving 15 bases between them. Germline V gene data show CDR1 as MDHEN and CDR2 as SYDVKM. CDR3 bases: TGTGCCAGCAGTTCCGCGGGACCGGTAGATTCACCCCTCCACTTT. Amino acid sequence: CASSSAGPVDSPLHF.

This rearrangement joins TRBV27 to TRBJ1-2; unclear D gene. Germline CDR1 is MNHEY and CDR2 is SMNVEV (reference sequence). CDR3 size: 13 residues. V lost 3 bases, J lost 7 bases, and 12 bases lay in between. CDR3 sequence (DNA): TGTGCCAGCAGTTTTACCCGGGCTGGTGGCTACACCTTC. Amino acids: CASSFTRAGGYTF.

The chain employs TRBV10-3 and TRBJ2-7; D is perhaps TRBD1 (5 bases). The CDR3 has 13 residues. The V and J ends lost 2 bases and 3 bases respectively, with 8 bases between them. Per the germline V gene, CDR1 is ENHRY and CDR2 is SYGVKD. In nucleotides, the CDR3 is TGTGCCATCAGTGAGCCCCAGGGCTACGAGCAGTACTTC. Translated: CAISEPQGYEQYF.

V gene TRBV27 combines with J gene TRBJ2-2, with 12 bases aligning to TRBD1. V dropped 7 bases and J dropped 6; count of bases not matched to a gene: 9. Germline CDR1 and CDR2: MNHEY and SMNVEV (reference sequence). The CDR3 runs to 16 residues. The CDR3 DNA follows: TGTGCCAGCACCCTGGGGACAGGGGGCACCGCCGGGGAGCTGTTTTTT. This codes for CASTLGTGGTAGELFF.

J is TRBJ2-3 and V is TRBV10-1, with TRBD2 matching 9 bases. Germline V gene data show CDR1 as WNHNN and CDR2 as SYGVQD (reference sequence). This CDR3 region has 19 residues. V was clipped by 3 bases and J by 8 bases; unmatched bases: 21. In nucleotides, the CDR3 is TGCGCCAGCAGTGACCACGTCGTCAGCGGGGGGTCTCTCCCAAGTACGCAGTATTTT. The encoded protein is CASSDHVVSGGSLPSTQYF.

The V gene is TRBV27, the J gene TRBJ2-6; D is unresolved. The germline V gene has CDR1 MNHEY and CDR2 SMNVEV (reference sequence). Trimming stripped 3 bases from V and 0 bases from J, with 6 bases between. This CDR3 has 15 amino acids. CDR3 loop: CASSLSLSGANVLTF. CDR3 bases: TGTGCCAGCAGTTTGAGCCTCTCTGGGGCCAACGTCCTGACTTTC.

The chain joins TRBV2 to TRBJ2-3, with 10 bases fitting TRBD2. V lost 3 bases and J lost 3; bases outside the gene matches: 3. Germline V gives CDR1 SNHLY, CDR2 FYNNEI. CDR3 length: 15 residues. The CDR3 DNA sequence: TGTGCCAGCAGTGACCCGACTAGCGGGACAGATACGCAGTATTTT. It encodes CASSDPTSGTDTQYF.

V is TRBV6-5 and J is TRBJ1-1; possibly TRBD1 for D (5 bases). Germline CDR1 is MNHEY and CDR2 is SVGAGI. V gave up 7 bases and J gave up 4 bases, with 16 bases separating them. The CDR3 is 14 residues long. The CDR3 sequence is CASTLGGEATEAFF. CDR3 nucleotide sequence: TGTGCCAGCACCCTCGGGGGGGAGGCCACTGAAGCTTTCTTT.

The gene calls are TRBV5-6 and TRBJ2-1, with TRBD2 as a possible D gene (5 bases). Germline V gives CDR1 SGHDT, CDR2 YYEEEE. CDR3 size: 15 residues. With 3 bases removed from V and 2 bases from J, the gap between germline ends came to 12 bases. The CDR3, as DNA: TGTGCCAGCAGCTCCCGGGAATCTCCCTACAATGAGCAGTTCTTC. It is translated as CASSSRESPYNEQFF.

The J gene is TRBJ2-7, the V gene TRBV13; D gene uncertain. The CDR3 has 12 amino acids. V lost 5 bases and J 6 bases, leaving 11 bases between the germline ends. Germline CDR1 reads PRHDT; CDR2 reads FYEKMQ (reference sequence). For the CDR3, the DNA is TGTGCCAGCAGCGGGATGGACGTCGAGCAGTACTTC. Residues: CASSGMDVEQYF.

About this clone: The sample holds other DNA sequences that translate to the same CDR3. J is TRBJ2-7 and V is TRBV29-1; D may be TRBD1 (5 bases). The germline V and J ends were trimmed by 0 bases and 1 base, with 7 bases remaining between them. Per the germline V gene, CDR1 is SQVTM and CDR2 is ANQGSEA. The CDR3 runs 13 residues. Here the CDR3 reads CSVEETGSYEQYF. Here the CDR3 DNA reads TGCAGCGTTGAAGAAACAGGTTCCTACGAGCAGTACTTC.

The V call is TRBV6-5, the J call TRBJ2-1, with D possibly called TRBD1 or TRBD2 (5 bases each). CDR1 is MNHEY, CDR2 SVGAGI, per germline. The V and J ends lost 0 bases and 5 bases respectively, with 14 bases between them. The CDR3 sequence is 16 residues long. This chain's CDR3 is CASSYSIPGADNEQFF. DNA of the CDR3: TGTGCCAGCAGTTACTCGATCCCCGGGGCCGACAATGAGCAGTTCTTC.

This chain connects TRBV7-9 to TRBJ2-7; D not resolved. The CDR3 length is 13 residues. CDR1 and CDR2 from the germline V gene are SEHNR and FQNEAQ (reference sequence). Trimming took off 5 bases at V and 0 bases at J, with 8 bases between the two ends. CDR3 bases: TGTGCCAGCAGCCCCACCCCCTCCTACGAGCAGTACTTC. It yields the protein CASSPTPSYEQYF. Variable domain in full (rest from reference TRBV7-9 and TRBJ2-7): DTGVSQNPRHKITKRGQNVTFRCDPISEHNRLYWYRQTLGQGPEFLTYFQNEAQLEKSRLLSDRFSAERPKGSFSTLEIQRTEQGDSAMYLCASSPTPSYEQYFGPGTRLTVT.

The chain recombines TRBV25-1 with TRBJ2-1; no reliable D call. V gave up 1 base and J gave up 9 bases, with 10 bases separating them. This CDR3 comprises 13 residues. Germline loops: CDR1 MGHDK, CDR2 SYGVNS. The CDR3 DNA reads TGTGCCAGCAGTGAATTTCAGTATAGTGAGCAGTTCTTC. Amino acid sequence: CASSEFQYSEQFF.

The rearrangement links TRBV4-1 to TRBJ1-2; D gene ambiguous. Germline CDR1 MGHRA, CDR2 YSYEKL. The ends were cut back, 2 bases at V and 8 bases at J, with 9 bases in the middle. The CDR3 loop spans 12 amino acids. The CDR3 reads CASSQIAGGYTF. The CDR3 region has the DNA TGCGCCAGCAGCCAAATCGCGGGAGGCTACACCTTC.

The rearrangement joins TRBV4-1 to TRBJ1-2, with 11 bases that match TRBD1. V lost 9 bases, J lost 6 bases, and 18 bases stayed unmatched. CDR1 and CDR2 from the germline V gene are MGHRA and YSYEKL. The CDR3 length is 17 residues. The CDR3 bases are TGCGCCAGTAGAAGATCCGGGACAGGGGGAGTTCATGATGGCTACACCTTC. It specifies CASRRSGTGGVHDGYTF.

The chain recombines TRBV19 with TRBJ1-2; TRBD1 matches 7 bases. There are 15 residues in the CDR3. Trimming took 2 bases from V and 2 from J; bases not matched to a gene: 5. Germline lookup yields CDR1 LNHDA and CDR2 SQIVND (reference sequence). CDR3 nucleotides: TGTGCCAGTAGTATAAGGACAGGTTTAAACTATGGCTACACCTTC. This codes for CASSIRTGLNYGYTF.

This chain connects TRBV28 to TRBJ2-7; D gene ambiguous. CDR3 length: 13 amino acids. CDR1 MDHEN and CDR2 SYDVKM come from the germline V gene. The V and J ends lost 8 bases and 1 base respectively, with 12 bases between them. This CDR3 is CASESWGSYEQYF. The CDR3 nucleotides read TGTGCCAGCGAGTCGTGGGGTTCCTACGAGCAGTACTTC. Combining the CDR3 with reference TRBV28 and TRBJ2-7 gives the whole variable domain DVKVTQSSRYLVKRTGEKVFLECVQDMDHENMFWYRQDPGLGLRLIYFSYDVKMKEKGDIPEGYSVSREKKERFSLILESASTNQTSMYLCASESWGSYEQYFGPGTRLTVT.

This clone was recorded once. The chain links TRBV7-9 to TRBJ2-5; tentative D call: TRBD1 (6 bases). The CDR3 covers 13 residues. Trimming took off 5 bases at V and 3 bases at J, with 10 bases between the two ends. CDR1 and CDR2 from the germline V gene are SEHNR and FQNEAQ (reference sequence). In nucleotides, the CDR3 is TGTGCCAGCAGCGTTTGGACAGAAGAGACCCAGTACTTC. Its translation is CASSVWTEETQYF.

The gene calls are TRBV4-1 and TRBJ2-1; D is unclear. This CDR3 contains 13 residues. The germline V gene has CDR1 MGHRA and CDR2 YSYEKL. V lost 1 base and J 9 bases, leaving 10 bases between the germline ends. The CDR3 here is CASSQARSTEQFF. CDR3 bases: TGCGCCAGCAGCCAAGCCAGGAGTACTGAGCAGTTCTTC.

The rearrangement links TRBV7-9 to TRBJ2-3; D gene unclear. V gave up 2 bases and J gave up 3 bases, with 9 bases separating them. Germline values: CDR1 SEHNR, CDR2 FQNEAQ (reference sequence). The CDR3 is 14 residues long. The CDR3 region is CASSLFWVTDTQYF. The CDR3 nucleotides read TGTGCCAGCAGCTTATTTTGGGTAACAGATACGCAGTATTTT.

The chain is built from TRBV4-3 and TRBJ2-7; 9 bases agree with TRBD1. The CDR3 consists of 14 residues. The germline V gene has CDR1 LGHNA and CDR2 YSLEER. V shed 3 bases and J 5 bases; nucleotides not matched to a gene: 5. The CDR3 DNA reads TGCGCCAGCAGCCAGGACAGGGGCTACCACGAGCAGTACTTC. Translation gives CASSQDRGYHEQYF.

Here the CDR3 reads CASSASGSVTGELFF. In DNA form, the CDR3 reads TGTGCCAGCAGCGCTAGCGGGAGCGTCACCGGGGAGCTGTTTTTT. This rearrangement joins TRBV9 to TRBJ2-2; 10 bases match TRBD2. Looked up from germline, CDR1 is SGDLS and CDR2 is YYNGEE. This CDR3 comprises 15 residues. The ends lost 3 bases at V and 4 bases at J; junction bases unmatched: 3. Full variable domain (outside the CDR3, taken from reference TRBV9 and TRBJ2-2): DSGVTQTPKHLITATGQRVTLRCSPRSGDLSVYWYQQSLDQGLQFLIQYYNGEERAKGNILERFSAQQFPDLHSELNLSSLELGDSALYFCASSASGSVTGELFFGEGSRLTVL.

CDR3 nucleotides: TGTGCCAGCAGCTTACCAGGGGACGGGGTCTACGAGCAGTACTTC. It is translated as CASSLPGDGVYEQYF. This rearrangement joins TRBV7-9 to TRBJ2-7; D might be TRBD1 (6 bases). Trimming removed 2 bases at V and 3 bases at J, with 14 bases between. The CDR3 has 15 residues. Germline V gives CDR1 SEHNR, CDR2 FQNEAQ (reference sequence).

V and J are TRBV5-1 and TRBJ2-7; 8 nucleotides align to TRBD2. The CDR3 covers 17 residues. V dropped 0 bases and J dropped 5; count of bases not matched to a gene: 13. The V gene's germline CDR1 is SGHRS and CDR2 YFSETQ. The CDR3 DNA is TGCGCCAGCAGCTTGGGACGACTAGCGTTGAGGGAAAACGAGCAGTACTTC. It yields the protein CASSLGRLALRENEQYF.

The rearrangement joins TRBV4-1 to TRBJ2-1; 10 positions match TRBD2. The CDR3 totals 16 residues. Germline V gene sequence: CDR1 MGHRA, CDR2 YSYEKL. Losses at the gene ends were 2 bases for V and 10 bases for J; bases not matched to a gene: 11. In nucleotides, the CDR3 is TGCGCCAGCAGCCAACTCCCTAGCGGGGGAGGTGAGGAGCAGTTCTTC. Translating gives CASSQLPSGGGEEQFF.

The V gene is TRBV27, the J gene TRBJ2-7, with 10 nucleotides matching TRBD2. Germline CDR1 reads MNHEY; CDR2 reads SMNVEV (reference sequence). The CDR3 runs to 15 residues. V shed 2 bases, J shed 6 bases, and the junction held 7 bases outside the gene matches. CDR3 in amino acids: CASSLETSGKGEQYF. The CDR3 nucleotides are TGTGCCAGCAGTTTAGAAACTAGCGGGAAGGGCGAGCAGTACTTC.